A single sample gave rise to the 19 T cell receptor beta chains below, sequenced in a study of cytotoxic CD8 clonotypes in ibrutinib-treated CLL. Profiling relied on immunoSEQ multiplex PCR, and the TCRdb table lists in-frame clones only, not all of them. This sample has roughly 220,000 clones, with approximately 70% found just once. Here the sequenced sample was PBMCs, taken after 12 months of ibrutinib treatment. The origin of the receptors is a human donor with chronic lymphocytic leukemia.

The V gene is TRBV7-9, the J gene TRBJ1-1; 12 bases are shared with TRBD1. V lost 1 base to trimming and J lost 1 base; unmatched junction nucleotides: 7. This CDR3 is built from 18 residues. Germline assignment: CDR1 SEHNR and CDR2 FQNEAQ (reference sequence). As DNA, the CDR3 is TGTGCCAGCAGCTTAGAGGGGACAGGGGGCTTTGGGAACACTGAAGCTTTCTTT. Its translation is CASSLEGTGGFGNTEAFF.

DNA of the CDR3: TGTGCCAGTAGTATCAGGGACGGGTATGGCTACACCTTC. Translated, it gives CASSIRDGYGYTF. The chain carries TRBV19 and TRBJ1-2; D is possibly TRBD1 (5 bases). Germline V gives CDR1 LNHDA, CDR2 SQIVND (reference sequence). The germline V and J ends were trimmed by 3 bases and 5 bases, with 10 bases remaining between them. The CDR3 runs to 13 residues.

The V call is TRBV5-4, the J call TRBJ1-2; weak D call: TRBD1 (6 bases). Between the trimmed V and J ends, which lost 2 bases and 1 base, there was a span of 9 bases. From germline, CDR1 is SGHNT and CDR2 YYREEE (reference sequence). The CDR3 spans 14 residues. The DNA of the CDR3 is TGTGCCAGCAGCTTTCACAGGGATAACTATGGCTACACCTTC. It codes for CASSFHRDNYGYTF. The whole variable domain, filled in from reference TRBV5-4 and TRBJ1-2, reads ETGVTQSPTHLIKTRGQQVTLRCSSQSGHNTVSWYQQALGQGPQFIFQYYREEENGRGNFPPRFSGLQFPNYSSELNVNALELDDSALYLCASSFHRDNYGYTFGSGTRLTVV.

This clone occurred a few times. This chain connects TRBV5-1 to TRBJ2-2; either TRBD1 or TRBD2 may fit D (6 bases each). CDR1 is SGHRS and CDR2 is YFSETQ in the germline V gene. The ends were cut back, 7 bases at V and 1 base at J, with 8 bases in the middle. This CDR3 contains 13 residues. CDR3 sequence reads: CASAGQNTGELFF. The CDR3 coding sequence is TGCGCCAGCGCGGGACAGAACACCGGGGAGCTGTTTTTT.

This clone was found a few times. This chain connects TRBV30 to TRBJ1-4, with D unclear. This CDR3 has 16 amino acids. Germline loops: CDR1 GTSNPN, CDR2 SVGIG (reference sequence). With 0 bases removed from V and 2 bases from J, the gap between germline ends came to 13 bases. The CDR3 DNA reads TGTGCCTGGAGTGTATCGGCCAGGATGACTAATGAAAAACTGTTTTTT. It translates to CAWSVSARMTNEKLFF.

V gene TRBV7-3 combines with J gene TRBJ2-3; 8 bases agree with TRBD2. This CDR3 contains 13 residues. The V segment lost 5 bases and the J segment 7 bases; nucleotides outside the gene matches: 5. Germline V gene lookup returns CDR1 SGHTA and CDR2 FQGTGA. The CDR3 loop is CASSALAGNTQYF. In DNA form, the CDR3 reads TGTGCCAGCAGCGCCTTAGCGGGAAATACGCAGTATTTT.

This sequence joins TRBV2 and TRBJ2-7; TRBD1 or TRBD2 may be the D gene (6 bases each). V dropped 6 bases and J dropped 1 base, with 16 bases sitting between them. This CDR3 contains 15 residues. CDR1 and CDR2 from the germline V gene are SNHLY and FYNNEI. Here the CDR3 DNA reads TGTGCCAGCAGCGCCGCCGAGGGGGGATCCTACGAGCAGTACTTC. Residues: CASSAAEGGSYEQYF.

The chain employs TRBV29-1 and TRBJ2-3; D gene unclear. Germline CDR1 is SQVTM and CDR2 is ANQGSEA. The CDR3 covers 15 residues. V shed 2 bases and J shed 2 bases, with 14 bases lying between them. CDR3 DNA: TGCAGCGTTGAAAAAAATGGGCCACCCACAGATACGCAGTATTTT. It yields the protein CSVEKNGPPTDTQYF.

The chain carries TRBV29-1 and TRBJ2-5; D remains ambiguous. The CDR3 extends over 12 amino acids. Germline CDR1 and CDR2: SQVTM and ANQGSEA. Between the trimmed V and J ends, which lost 2 bases and 9 bases, there was a span of 13 bases. CDR3 nucleotides: TGCAGCGTTGAATCGGCGGCAGCCCCCCAGTACTTC. This gives the protein CSVESAAAPQYF.

This rearrangement joins TRBV9 to TRBJ1-2, with TRBD1 matching over 7 bases. The CDR3 spans 15 residues. Germline V gives CDR1 SGDLS, CDR2 YYNGEE. The ends lost 6 bases at V and 0 bases at J; junction bases unmatched: 8. The CDR3 sequence: CASNRDSVSNYGYTF. DNA for the CDR3: TGTGCCAGCAACCGGGACAGTGTATCTAACTATGGCTACACCTTC.

The chain employs TRBV7-9 and TRBJ2-3; D not certain. Germline assignment: CDR1 SEHNR and CDR2 FQNEAQ (reference sequence). The V end was cut by 1 base, the J end by 0 bases, with 11 bases between. CDR3 length: 16 residues. CDR3 bases: TGTGCCAGCAGCTTAGGGCGAGCGCGTAGCACAGATACGCAGTATTTT. It specifies CASSLGRARSTDTQYF. The full variable domain, in which reference TRBV7-9 and TRBJ2-3 provide the parts outside the CDR3, is DTGVSQNPRHKITKRGQNVTFRCDPISEHNRLYWYRQTLGQGPEFLTYFQNEAQLEKSRLLSDRFSAERPKGSFSTLEIQRTEQGDSAMYLCASSLGRARSTDTQYFGPGTRLTVL.

V gene TRBV30 combines with J gene TRBJ2-7; D is uncertain. In germline, CDR1 is GTSNPN, CDR2 SVGIG (reference sequence). The CDR3 extends over 12 amino acids. V was pared by 2 bases and J by 3 bases, with 8 bases between. CDR3 sequence (DNA): TGTGCCTGGAGTTCGTTGAGCTACGAGCAGTACTTC. Protein sequence: CAWSSLSYEQYF.

This chain joins TRBV19 and TRBJ2-7; 7 bases fit TRBD1. This CDR3 comprises 15 residues. Trimming at V came to 7 bases and at J to 4 bases, leaving 13 bases not matched to a gene. In germline, CDR1 is LNHDA, CDR2 SQIVND (reference sequence). The CDR3 nucleotides are TGTGCCAGTATGACGATGAGACAGGGCGTATACGAGCAGTACTTC. Its translation is CASMTMRQGVYEQYF.

As regards this clone: Within the sample, other DNA sequences also encode this same CDR3. The genes are TRBV5-1 and TRBJ1-1; no reliable D call. CDR3 size: 14 residues. CDR1 and CDR2 (germline): SGHRS, YFSETQ. V was pared by 0 bases and J by 1 base, with 7 bases between. As DNA, the CDR3 is TGCGCCAGCAGCTTGGGAGGCGGGAACACTGAAGCTTTCTTT. It encodes CASSLGGGNTEAFF.

V and J are TRBV10-3 and TRBJ2-7; D may be TRBD1 (5 bases). The germline V gene has CDR1 ENHRY and CDR2 SYGVKD. The CDR3 loop spans 18 amino acids. V lost 0 bases, J lost 3 bases, and 21 bases lay in between. CDR3 nucleotides: TGTGCCATCAGTGAGTCGAATGGGGTAGGGGATGGGTACTACGAGCAGTACTTC. It encodes CAISESNGVGDGYYEQYF.

This chain joins TRBV11-3 and TRBJ2-2; D is unresolved. The CDR3 runs 15 residues. CDR1 is SGHNT, CDR2 YENEEA, per germline. V dropped 1 base and J dropped 4 bases, with 10 bases sitting between them. In DNA form, the CDR3 reads TGTGCCAGCAGCTTAGGGACCCCGCGCACCGGGGAGCTGTTTTTT. It is translated as CASSLGTPRTGELFF.

A single count supports this clone. This may stem from a read error, because a much larger clone lies one nucleotide away. This chain uses TRBV5-6 with TRBJ1-3; D ambiguous. V was shortened by 0 bases and J by 4 bases, with 2 bases between the two germline ends. Per germline, CDR1 SGHDT and CDR2 YYEEEE. The length of the CDR3 is 12 residues. The CDR3 bases are TGTGCCAGCAGCTTGGGGGGAAACACCATATATTTT. Its translation: CASSLGGNTIYF.

The CDR3 sequence: CASSAYRVSTDTQYF. DNA for the CDR3: TGTGCCAGCAGCGCCTACAGGGTTAGCACAGATACGCAGTATTTT. V and J are TRBV7-8 and TRBJ2-3; weak D call: TRBD1 (6 bases). Trimming pared 5 bases from V and 0 bases from J, leaving 12 bases between. The CDR3 runs to 15 residues. The V gene's germline CDR1 is SGHVS and CDR2 FQNEAQ.

This clone was counted ten times or more. The rearrangement uses TRBV5-1 and TRBJ1-2, with D possibly TRBD1 on 5 matching bases. Germline V gives CDR1 SGHRS, CDR2 YFSETQ. This CDR3 is built from 15 residues. V lost 1 base to trimming and J lost 2 bases, with 12 bases between them. The chain's CDR3 is CASSLNGGSNYGYTF. The CDR3 DNA sequence: TGCGCCAGCAGCTTGAATGGGGGATCGAACTATGGCTACACCTTC.